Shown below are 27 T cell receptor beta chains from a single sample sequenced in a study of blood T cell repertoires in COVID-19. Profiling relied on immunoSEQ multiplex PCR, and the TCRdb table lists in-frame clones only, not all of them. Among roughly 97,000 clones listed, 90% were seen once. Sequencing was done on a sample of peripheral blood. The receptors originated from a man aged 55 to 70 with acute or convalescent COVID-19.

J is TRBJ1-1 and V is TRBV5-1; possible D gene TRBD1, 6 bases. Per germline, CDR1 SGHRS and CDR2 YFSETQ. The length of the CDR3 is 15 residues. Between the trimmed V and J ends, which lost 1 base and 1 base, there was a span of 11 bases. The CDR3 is CASSLTGQPNTEAFF. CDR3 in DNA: TGCGCCAGCAGCTTGACGGGACAACCGAACACTGAAGCTTTCTTT.

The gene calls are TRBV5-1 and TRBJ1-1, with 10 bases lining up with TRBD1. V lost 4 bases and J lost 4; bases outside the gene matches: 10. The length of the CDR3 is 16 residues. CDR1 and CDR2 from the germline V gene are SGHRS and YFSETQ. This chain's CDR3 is CASSPGTGVFVTEAFF. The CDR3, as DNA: TGCGCCAGCAGCCCGGGGACAGGGGTGTTCGTCACTGAAGCTTTCTTT.

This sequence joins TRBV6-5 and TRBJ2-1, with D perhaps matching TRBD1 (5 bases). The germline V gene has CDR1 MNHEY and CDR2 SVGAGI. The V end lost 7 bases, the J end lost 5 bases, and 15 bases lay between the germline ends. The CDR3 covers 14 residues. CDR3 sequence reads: CASTDSPRNNEQFF. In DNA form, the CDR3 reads TGTGCCAGCACCGACAGCCCACGGAACAATGAGCAGTTCTTC.

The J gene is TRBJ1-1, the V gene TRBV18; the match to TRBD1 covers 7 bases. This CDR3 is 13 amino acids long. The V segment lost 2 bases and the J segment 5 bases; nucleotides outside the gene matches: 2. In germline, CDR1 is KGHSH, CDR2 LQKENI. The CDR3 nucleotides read TGTGCCAGCTCACCAGGGACAGAAACTGAAGCTTTCTTT. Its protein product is CASSPGTETEAFF.

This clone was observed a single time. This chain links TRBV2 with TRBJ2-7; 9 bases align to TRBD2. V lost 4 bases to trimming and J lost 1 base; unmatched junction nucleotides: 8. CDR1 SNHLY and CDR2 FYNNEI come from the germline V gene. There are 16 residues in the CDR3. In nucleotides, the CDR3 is TGTGCCAGCAGTGTGAGTACTAGCGGGTATTCCTACGAGCAGTACTTC. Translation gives CASSVSTSGYSYEQYF. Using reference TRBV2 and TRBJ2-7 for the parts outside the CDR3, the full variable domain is EPEVTQTPSHQVTQMGQEVILRCVPISNHLYFYWYRQILGQKVEFLVSFYNNEISEKSEIFDDQFSVERPDGSNFTLKIRSTKLEDSAMYFCASSVSTSGYSYEQYFGPGTRLTVT.

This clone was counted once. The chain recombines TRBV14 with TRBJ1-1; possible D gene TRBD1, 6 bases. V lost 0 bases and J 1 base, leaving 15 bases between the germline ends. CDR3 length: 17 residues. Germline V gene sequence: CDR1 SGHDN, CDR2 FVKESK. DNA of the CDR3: TGTGCCAGCAGCCAAGAGGCTGGACAGATGGGGAACACTGAAGCTTTCTTT. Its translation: CASSQEAGQMGNTEAFF.

DNA for the CDR3: TGTGCCAGCAGCCAATGGGGCATGGCAGATACGCAGTATTTT. It is translated as CASSQWGMADTQYF. The chain carries TRBV7-2 and TRBJ2-3; tentative D call: TRBD1 (5 bases). Per germline, CDR1 SGHTA and CDR2 FQGNSA. V was cut by 5 bases and J by 4 bases, with 13 bases left in between. The CDR3 consists of 14 residues.

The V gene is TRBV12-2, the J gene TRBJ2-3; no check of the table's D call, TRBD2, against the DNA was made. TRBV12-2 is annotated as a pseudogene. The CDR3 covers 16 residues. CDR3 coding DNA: TGTGCAAGTCGCTTCGTAGCGGGTTTCATAACAGATACGCAGTATTTT. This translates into CASRFVAGFITDTQYF.

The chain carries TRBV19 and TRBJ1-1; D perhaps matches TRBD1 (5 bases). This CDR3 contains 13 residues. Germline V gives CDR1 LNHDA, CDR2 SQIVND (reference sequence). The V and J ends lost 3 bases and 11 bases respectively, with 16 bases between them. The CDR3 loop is CASSISSQGEAFF. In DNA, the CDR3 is TGTGCCAGTAGTATTTCGAGCCAGGGTGAGGCTTTCTTT.

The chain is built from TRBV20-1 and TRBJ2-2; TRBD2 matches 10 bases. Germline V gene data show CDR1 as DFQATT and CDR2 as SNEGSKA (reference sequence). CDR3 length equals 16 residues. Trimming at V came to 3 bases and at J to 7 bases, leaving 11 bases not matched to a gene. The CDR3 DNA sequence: TGCAGTGCTAGTCCTAGCGGGGGCCAACCCAGCGGGGAGCTGTTTTTT. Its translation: CSASPSGGQPSGELFF.

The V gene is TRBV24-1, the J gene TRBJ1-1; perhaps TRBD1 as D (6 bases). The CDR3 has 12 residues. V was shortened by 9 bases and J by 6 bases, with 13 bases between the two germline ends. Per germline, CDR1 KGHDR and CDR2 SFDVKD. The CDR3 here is CATHGGASEAFF. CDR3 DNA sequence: TGTGCCACCCATGGGGGGGCCTCTGAAGCTTTCTTT.

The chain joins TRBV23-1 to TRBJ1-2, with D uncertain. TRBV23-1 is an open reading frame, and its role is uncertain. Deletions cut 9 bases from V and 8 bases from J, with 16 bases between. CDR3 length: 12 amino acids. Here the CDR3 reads CARPAVGEGYTF. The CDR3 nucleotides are TGCGCCAGACCCGCAGTCGGGGAAGGCTACACCTTC.

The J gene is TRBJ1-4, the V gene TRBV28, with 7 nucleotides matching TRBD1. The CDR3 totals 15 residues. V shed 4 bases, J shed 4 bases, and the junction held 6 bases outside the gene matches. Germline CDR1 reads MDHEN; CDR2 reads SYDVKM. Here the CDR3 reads CASSSRDSSNEKLFF. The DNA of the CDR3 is TGTGCCAGCAGTTCCCGGGACAGTAGTAATGAAAAACTGTTTTTT.

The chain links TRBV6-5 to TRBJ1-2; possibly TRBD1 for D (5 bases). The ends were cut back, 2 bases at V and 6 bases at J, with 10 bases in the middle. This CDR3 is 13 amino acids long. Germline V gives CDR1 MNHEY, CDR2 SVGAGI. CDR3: CASSYGGADGYTF. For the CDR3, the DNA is TGTGCCAGCAGTTACGGTGGGGCGGATGGCTACACCTTC.

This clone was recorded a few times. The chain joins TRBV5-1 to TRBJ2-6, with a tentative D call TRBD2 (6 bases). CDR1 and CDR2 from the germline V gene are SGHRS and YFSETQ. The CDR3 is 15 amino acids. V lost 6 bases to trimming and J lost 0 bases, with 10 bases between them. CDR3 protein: CASMAGGSGANVLTF. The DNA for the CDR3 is TGCGCCAGCATGGCCGGGGGCTCTGGGGCCAACGTCCTGACTTTC.

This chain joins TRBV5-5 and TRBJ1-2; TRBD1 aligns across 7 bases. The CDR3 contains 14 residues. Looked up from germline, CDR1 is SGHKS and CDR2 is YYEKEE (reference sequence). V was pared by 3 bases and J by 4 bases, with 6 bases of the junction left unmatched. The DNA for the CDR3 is TGTGCCAGCAGCTCCGATACAGGGGCCTATGGCTACACCTTC. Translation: CASSSDTGAYGYTF.

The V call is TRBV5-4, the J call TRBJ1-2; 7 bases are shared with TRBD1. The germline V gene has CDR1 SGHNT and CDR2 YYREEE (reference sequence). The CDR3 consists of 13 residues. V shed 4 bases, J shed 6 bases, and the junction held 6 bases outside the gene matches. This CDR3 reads CASSRGTVDGYTF. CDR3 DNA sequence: TGTGCCAGCAGCCGGGGGACAGTCGATGGCTACACCTTC.

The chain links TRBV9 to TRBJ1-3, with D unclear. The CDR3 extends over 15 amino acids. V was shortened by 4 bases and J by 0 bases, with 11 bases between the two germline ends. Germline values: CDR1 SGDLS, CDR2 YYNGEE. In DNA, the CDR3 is TGTGCCAGCAGCCCCGGGAGGACCTCTGGAAACACCATATATTTT. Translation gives CASSPGRTSGNTIYF. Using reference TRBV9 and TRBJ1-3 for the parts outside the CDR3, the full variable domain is DSGVTQTPKHLITATGQRVTLRCSPRSGDLSVYWYQQSLDQGLQFLIQYYNGEERAKGNILERFSAQQFPDLHSELNLSSLELGDSALYFCASSPGRTSGNTIYFGEGSWLTVV.

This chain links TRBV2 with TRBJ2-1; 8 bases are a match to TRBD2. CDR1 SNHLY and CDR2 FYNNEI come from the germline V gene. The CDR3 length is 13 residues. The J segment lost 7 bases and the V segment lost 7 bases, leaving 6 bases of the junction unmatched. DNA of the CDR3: TGTGCCAGCACCCGACTAGCGTGGAATGAGCAGTTCTTC. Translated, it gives CASTRLAWNEQFF.

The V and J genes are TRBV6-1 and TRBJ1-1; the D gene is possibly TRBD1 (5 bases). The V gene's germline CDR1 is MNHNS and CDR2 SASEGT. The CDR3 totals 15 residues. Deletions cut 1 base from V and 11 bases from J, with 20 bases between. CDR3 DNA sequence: TGTGCCAGCAGTGAAGGAGGGGCGGGGGGAAGATTGGCTTTCTTT. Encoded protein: CASSEGGAGGRLAFF.

The CDR3 is CASSPIGTSTDTQYF. DNA for the CDR3: TGTGCCAGCTCACCAATCGGTACTAGCACAGATACGCAGTATTTT. The chain links TRBV18 to TRBJ2-3; the D is unclear. The ends were cut back, 2 bases at V and 0 bases at J, with 9 bases in the middle. The CDR3 spans 15 residues. CDR1 and CDR2 from the germline V gene are KGHSH and LQKENI.

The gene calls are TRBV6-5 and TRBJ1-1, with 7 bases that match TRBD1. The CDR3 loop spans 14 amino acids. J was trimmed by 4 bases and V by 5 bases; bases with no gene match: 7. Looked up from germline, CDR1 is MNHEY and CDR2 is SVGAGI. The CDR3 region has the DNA TGTGCCAGCAGTAGAACAGGGGAGCGCACTGAAGCTTTCTTT. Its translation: CASSRTGERTEAFF.

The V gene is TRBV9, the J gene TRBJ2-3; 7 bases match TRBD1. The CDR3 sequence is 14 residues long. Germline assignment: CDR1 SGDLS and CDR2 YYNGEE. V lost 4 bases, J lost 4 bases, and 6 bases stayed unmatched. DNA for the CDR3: TGTGCCAGCAGCACCGGACAGGTAGCAGATACGCAGTATTTT. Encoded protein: CASSTGQVADTQYF.

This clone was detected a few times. CDR3 sequence (DNA): TGTGCCAGCAGAATGGGGGCGCGGGGCTACACCTTC. As protein: CASRMGARGYTF. The chain couples TRBV2 to TRBJ1-2; weak D call: TRBD1 (6 bases). The V gene lost 6 bases and the J gene lost 8 bases, with 13 bases spanning the gap. This CDR3 is built from 12 residues. The germline V gene has CDR1 SNHLY and CDR2 FYNNEI.

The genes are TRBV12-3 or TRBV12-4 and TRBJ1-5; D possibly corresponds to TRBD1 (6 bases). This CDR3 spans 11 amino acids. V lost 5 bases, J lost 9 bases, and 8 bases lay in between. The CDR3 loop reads CASSRGGPQHF. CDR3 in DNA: TGTGCCAGCAGTAGGGGGGGGCCCCAGCATTTT.

In DNA, the CDR3 is TGTGCCAGCAGCTATAGCGGGGGCCGGGGAGATACGCAGTATTTT. Protein product: CASSYSGGRGDTQYF. The chain carries TRBV3-1 (or the pseudogene TRBV3-2) and TRBJ2-3, with 9 nucleotides matching TRBD2. Germline trimming cut 5 bases from V and 5 bases from J; bases unmatched to any gene: 8. CDR3 length: 15 residues. Germline V gives CDR1 LGHDT, CDR2 YNNKEL (reference sequence).

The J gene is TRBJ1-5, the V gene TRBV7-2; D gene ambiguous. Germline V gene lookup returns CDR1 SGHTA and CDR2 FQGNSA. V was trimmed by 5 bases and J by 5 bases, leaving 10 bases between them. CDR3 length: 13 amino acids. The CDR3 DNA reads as TGTGCCAGCAGCACTAGGCTGGATCAGCCCCAGCATTTT. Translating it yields CASSTRLDQPQHF.